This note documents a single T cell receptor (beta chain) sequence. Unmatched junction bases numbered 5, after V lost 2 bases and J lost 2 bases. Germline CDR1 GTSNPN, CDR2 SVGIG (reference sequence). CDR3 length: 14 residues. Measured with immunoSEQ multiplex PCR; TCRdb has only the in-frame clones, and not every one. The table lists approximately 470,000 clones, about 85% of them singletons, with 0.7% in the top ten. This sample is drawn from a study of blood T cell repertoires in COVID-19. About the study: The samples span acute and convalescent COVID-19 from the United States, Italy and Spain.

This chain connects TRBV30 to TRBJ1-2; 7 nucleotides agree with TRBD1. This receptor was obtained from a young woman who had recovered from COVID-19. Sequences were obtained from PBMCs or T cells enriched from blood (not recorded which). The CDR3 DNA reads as TGTGCCTGGAGTACAGGGGTAGGGAACTATGGCTACACCTTC. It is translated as CAWSTGVGNYGYTF.